The 4 T cell receptor beta chains reported below all come from one sample, sequenced in a study of T cell responses to AZD1222 COVID-19 vaccine (dated by TCRdb to about 2021). Library preparation was by the immunoSEQ multiplex PCR assay. Held by TCRdb, this immuneACCESS table contains in-frame sequences only and omits some clones. Under half of the omission traces to an unresolved V gene where checked; the cause of the rest is unknown. The sample table lists 99,000 or so clones, around nine tenths of them with a count of one. Around 3.3% of the sample goes to the ten largest clones. Interpreted using the paper, the time point label stands for: about 28 days (+/-7) after the second vaccine dose. The treatment or condition label for this specimen denotes: meningococcal conjugate vaccine given as trial control. The sample was peripheral blood, taken 28 days after the second dose of the MenACWY control vaccine. Receptor source: an adult who received the MenACWY meningococcal vaccine as a control.

This chain uses TRBV6-2 or TRBV6-3 with TRBJ2-7; D is undetermined. The CDR3 is made up of 12 amino acids. CDR1 is MNHEY and CDR2 is SVGEGT in the germline V gene. V lost 0 bases and J 3 bases, leaving 3 bases between the germline ends. The CDR3 sequence is CASSYSYYEQYF. The DNA for the CDR3 is TGTGCCAGCAGTTACTCGTACTACGAGCAGTACTTC.

This clone has just a few counts. This sequence joins TRBV10-3 and TRBJ1-6; maybe TRBD1 (5 bases). Deletions cut 6 bases from V and 3 bases from J, with 15 bases between. This CDR3 has 16 amino acids. The germline V gene encodes CDR1 ENHRY and CDR2 SYGVKD. CDR3 nucleotide sequence: TGTGCCATCAGCGATGGAAGGGGAGTCTATAATTCACCCCTCCACTTT. Amino acid sequence: CAISDGRGVYNSPLHF.

CDR3 residues: CASSQIGQGRNQPQHF. CDR3 in DNA: TGCGCCAGCAGCCAAATCGGTCAGGGGCGGAATCAGCCCCAGCATTTT. This chain connects TRBV4-1 to TRBJ1-5; TRBD1 might be the D (6 bases). Germline assignment: CDR1 MGHRA and CDR2 YSYEKL. Between the trimmed V and J ends, which lost 2 bases and 4 bases, there was a span of 15 bases. CDR3 size: 16 residues.

A remark on this clone: Other nucleotide sequences in the sample specify the same CDR3. The J gene is TRBJ1-5, the V gene TRBV30; D is unclear. Germline CDR1 and CDR2: GTSNPN and SVGIG (reference sequence). This CDR3 comprises 13 residues. Trimming pared 2 bases from V and 5 bases from J, leaving 10 bases between. The CDR3 loop reads CAWSRGRDQPQHF. CDR3 nucleotides: TGTGCCTGGAGTCGGGGTAGGGATCAGCCCCAGCATTTT. Complete variable domain (other parts from reference TRBV30 and TRBJ1-5): SQTIHQWPATLVQPVGSPLSLECTVEGTSNPNLYWYRQAAGRGLQLLFYSVGIGQISSEVPQNLSASRPQDRQFILSSKKLLLSDSGFYLCAWSRGRDQPQHFGDGTRLSIL.